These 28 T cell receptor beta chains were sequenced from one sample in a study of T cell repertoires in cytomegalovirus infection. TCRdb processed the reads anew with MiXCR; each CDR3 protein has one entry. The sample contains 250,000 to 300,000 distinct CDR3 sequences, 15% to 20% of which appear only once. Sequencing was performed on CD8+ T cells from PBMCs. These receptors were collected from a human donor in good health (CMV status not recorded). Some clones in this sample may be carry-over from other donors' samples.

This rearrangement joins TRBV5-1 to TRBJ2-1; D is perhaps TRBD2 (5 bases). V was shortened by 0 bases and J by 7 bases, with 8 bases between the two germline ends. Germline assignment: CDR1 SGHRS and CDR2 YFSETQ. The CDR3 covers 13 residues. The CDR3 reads CASSLDSGNEQFF. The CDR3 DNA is TGCGCCAGCAGCTTGGATTCGGGAAATGAGCAGTTCTTC. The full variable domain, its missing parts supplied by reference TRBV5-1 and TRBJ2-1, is KAGVTQTPRYLIKTRGQQVTLSCSPISGHRSVSWYQQTPGQGLQFLFEYFSETQRNKGNFPGRFSGRQFSNSRSEMNVSTLELGDSALYLCASSLDSGNEQFFGPGTRLTVL.

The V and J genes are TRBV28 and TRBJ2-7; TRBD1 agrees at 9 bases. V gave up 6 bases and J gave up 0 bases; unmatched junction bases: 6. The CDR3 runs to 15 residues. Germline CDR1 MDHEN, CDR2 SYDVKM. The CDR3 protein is CASRLGTGLSYEQYF. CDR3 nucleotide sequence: TGTGCCAGCAGACTCGGGACAGGGCTCTCCTACGAGCAGTACTTC.

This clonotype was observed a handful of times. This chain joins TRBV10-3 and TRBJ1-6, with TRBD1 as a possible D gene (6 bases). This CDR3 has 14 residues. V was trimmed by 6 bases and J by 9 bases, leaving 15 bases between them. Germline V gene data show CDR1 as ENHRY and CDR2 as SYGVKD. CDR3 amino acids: CAIRNSGDSSPLHF. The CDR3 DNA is TGTGCCATCAGAAACTCAGGGGATTCTTCACCCCTCCACTTT.

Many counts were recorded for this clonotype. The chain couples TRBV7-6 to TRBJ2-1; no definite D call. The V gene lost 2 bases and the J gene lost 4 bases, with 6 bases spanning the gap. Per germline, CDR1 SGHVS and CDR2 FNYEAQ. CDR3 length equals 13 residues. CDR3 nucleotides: TGTGCCAGCAGCTTAATGACTTACAATGAGCAGTTCTTC. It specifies CASSLMTYNEQFF. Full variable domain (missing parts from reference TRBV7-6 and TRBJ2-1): GAGVSQSPRYKVTKRGQDVALRCDPISGHVSLYWYRQALGQGPEFLTYFNYEAQQDKSGLPNDRFSAERPEGSISTLTIQRTEQRDSAMYRCASSLMTYNEQFFGPGTRLTVL.

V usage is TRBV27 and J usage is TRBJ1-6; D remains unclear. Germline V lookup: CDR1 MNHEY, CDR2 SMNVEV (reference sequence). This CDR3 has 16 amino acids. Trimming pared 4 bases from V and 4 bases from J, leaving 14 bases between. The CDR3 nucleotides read TGTGCCAGCAGTTCCGTCGGCGGAACGTATAATTCACCCCTCCACTTT. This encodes CASSSVGGTYNSPLHF.

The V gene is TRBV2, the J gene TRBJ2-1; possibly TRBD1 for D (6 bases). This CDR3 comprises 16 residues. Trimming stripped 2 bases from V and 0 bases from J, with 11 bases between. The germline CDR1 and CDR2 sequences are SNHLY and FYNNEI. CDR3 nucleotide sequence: TGTGCCAGCAGTGAATATAGGGGGAGCTCCTACAATGAGCAGTTCTTC. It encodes CASSEYRGSSYNEQFF.

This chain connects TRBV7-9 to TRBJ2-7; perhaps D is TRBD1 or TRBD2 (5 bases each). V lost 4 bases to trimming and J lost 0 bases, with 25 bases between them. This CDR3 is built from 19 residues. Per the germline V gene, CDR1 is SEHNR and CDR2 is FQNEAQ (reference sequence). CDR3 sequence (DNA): TGTGCCAGCAGCTCACCACTCGTCGGGACGGCAGAAAGCTCCTACGAGCAGTACTTC. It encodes CASSSPLVGTAESSYEQYF.

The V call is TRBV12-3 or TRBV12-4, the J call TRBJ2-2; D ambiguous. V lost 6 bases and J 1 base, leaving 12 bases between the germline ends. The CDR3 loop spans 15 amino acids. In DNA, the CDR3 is TGTGCCAGCAGCATCCCGCGACAGAACACCGGGGAGCTGTTTTTT. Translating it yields CASSIPRQNTGELFF.

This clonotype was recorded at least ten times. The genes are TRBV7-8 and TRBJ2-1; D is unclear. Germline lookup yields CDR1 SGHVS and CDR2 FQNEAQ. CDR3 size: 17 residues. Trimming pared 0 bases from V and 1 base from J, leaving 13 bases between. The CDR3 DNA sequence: TGTGCCAGCAGCTTAGCGTACGTGAGCTCTTCCTACAATGAGCAGTTCTTC. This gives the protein CASSLAYVSSSYNEQFF.

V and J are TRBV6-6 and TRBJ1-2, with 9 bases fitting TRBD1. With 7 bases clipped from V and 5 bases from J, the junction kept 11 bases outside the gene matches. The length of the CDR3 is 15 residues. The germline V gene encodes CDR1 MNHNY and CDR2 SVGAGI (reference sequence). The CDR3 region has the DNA TGTGCCAGCACTACCGGGACAGGGCTTTGGTATGGCTACACCTTC. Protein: CASTTGTGLWYGYTF.

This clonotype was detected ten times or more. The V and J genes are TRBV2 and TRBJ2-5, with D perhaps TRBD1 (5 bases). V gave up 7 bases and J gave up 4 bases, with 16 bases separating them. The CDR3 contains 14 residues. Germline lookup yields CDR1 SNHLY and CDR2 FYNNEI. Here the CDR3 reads CASTGHQRPETQYF. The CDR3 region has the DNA TGTGCCAGCACCGGACATCAGCGCCCAGAGACCCAGTACTTC. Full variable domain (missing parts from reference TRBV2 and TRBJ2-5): EPEVTQTPSHQVTQMGQEVILRCVPISNHLYFYWYRQILGQKVEFLVSFYNNEISEKSEIFDDQFSVERPDGSNFTLKIRSTKLEDSAMYFCASTGHQRPETQYFGPGTRLLVL.

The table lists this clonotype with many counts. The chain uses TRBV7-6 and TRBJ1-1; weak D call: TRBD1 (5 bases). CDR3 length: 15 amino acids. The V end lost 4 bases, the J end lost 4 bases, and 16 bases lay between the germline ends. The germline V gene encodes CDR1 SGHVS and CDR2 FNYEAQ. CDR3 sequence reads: CASSSSGGGGTEAFF. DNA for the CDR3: TGTGCCAGCAGCTCGTCCGGGGGTGGGGGCACTGAAGCTTTCTTT.

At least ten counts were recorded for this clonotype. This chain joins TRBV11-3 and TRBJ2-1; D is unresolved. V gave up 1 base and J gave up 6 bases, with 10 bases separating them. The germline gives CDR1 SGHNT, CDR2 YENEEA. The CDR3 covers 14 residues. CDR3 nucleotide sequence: TGTGCCAGCAGCTTAGTGGAACGGCCCAATGAGCAGTTCTTC. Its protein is CASSLVERPNEQFF.

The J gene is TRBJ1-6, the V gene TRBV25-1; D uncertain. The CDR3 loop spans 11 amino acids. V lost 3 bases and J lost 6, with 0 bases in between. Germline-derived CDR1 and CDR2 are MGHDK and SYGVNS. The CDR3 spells CASSDNSPLHF. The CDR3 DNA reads TGTGCCAGCAGTGATAATTCACCCCTCCACTTT.

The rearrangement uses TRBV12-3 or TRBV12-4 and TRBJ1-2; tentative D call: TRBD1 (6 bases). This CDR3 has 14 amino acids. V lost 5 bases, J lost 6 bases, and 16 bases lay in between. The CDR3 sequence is CASSAPGHMHGYTF. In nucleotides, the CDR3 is TGTGCCAGCAGTGCCCCGGGACACATGCATGGCTACACCTTC.

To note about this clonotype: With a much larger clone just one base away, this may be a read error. The DNA for the CDR3 is TGTACCAGCAGCCCAGCGGGGGGGCCCACCTACGAGCAGTACTTC. Amino acid sequence: CTSSPAGGPTYEQYF. V and J are TRBV4-2 and TRBJ2-7; TRBD2 aligns across 10 bases. This CDR3 is built from 15 residues. Germline loops: CDR1 LGHNA, CDR2 YNFKEQ.

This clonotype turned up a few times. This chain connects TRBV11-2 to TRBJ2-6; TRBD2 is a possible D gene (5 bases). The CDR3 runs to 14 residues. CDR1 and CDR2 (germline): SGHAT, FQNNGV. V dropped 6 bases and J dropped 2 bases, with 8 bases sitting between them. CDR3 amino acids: CASSVGAGANVLTF. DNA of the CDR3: TGTGCCAGCAGTGTCGGGGCTGGGGCCAACGTCCTGACTTTC.

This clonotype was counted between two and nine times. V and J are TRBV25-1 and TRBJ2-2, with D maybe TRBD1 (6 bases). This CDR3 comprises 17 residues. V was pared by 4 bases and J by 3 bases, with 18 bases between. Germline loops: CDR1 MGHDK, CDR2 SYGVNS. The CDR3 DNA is TGTGCCAGCAGTGCAACCCCGGGACATACGCACACCGGGGAGCTGTTTTTT. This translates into CASSATPGHTHTGELFF.

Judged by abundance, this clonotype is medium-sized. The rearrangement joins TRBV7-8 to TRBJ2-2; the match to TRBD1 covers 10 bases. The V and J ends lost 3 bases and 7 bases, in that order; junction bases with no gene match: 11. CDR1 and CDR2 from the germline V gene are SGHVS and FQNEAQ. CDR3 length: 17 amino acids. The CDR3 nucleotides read TGTGCCAGCAGCTTGGGACAGGGGCCCATAGGAAGCGGGGAGCTGTTTTTT. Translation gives CASSLGQGPIGSGELFF.

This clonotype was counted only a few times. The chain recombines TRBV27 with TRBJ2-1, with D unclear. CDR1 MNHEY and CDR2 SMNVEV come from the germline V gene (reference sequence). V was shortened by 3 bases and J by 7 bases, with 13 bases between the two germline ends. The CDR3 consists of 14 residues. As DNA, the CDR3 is TGTGCCAGCAGTTTCCGTTTGGGGTCAAATGAGCAGTTCTTC. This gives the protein CASSFRLGSNEQFF.

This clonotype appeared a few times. CDR3 amino acids: CASSQDPVDGYTF. CDR3 sequence (DNA): TGCGCCAGCAGCCAAGACCCGGTTGATGGCTACACCTTC. The genes are TRBV4-1 and TRBJ1-2, with D unresolved. Trimming pared 0 bases from V and 6 bases from J, leaving 8 bases between. Germline-derived CDR1 and CDR2 are MGHRA and YSYEKL. CDR3 length: 13 amino acids.

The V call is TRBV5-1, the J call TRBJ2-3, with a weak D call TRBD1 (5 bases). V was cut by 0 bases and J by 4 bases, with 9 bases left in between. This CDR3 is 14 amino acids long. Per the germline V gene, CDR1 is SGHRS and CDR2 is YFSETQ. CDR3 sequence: CASSLGRGADTQYF. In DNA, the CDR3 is TGCGCCAGCAGCTTGGGAAGGGGCGCAGATACGCAGTATTTT.

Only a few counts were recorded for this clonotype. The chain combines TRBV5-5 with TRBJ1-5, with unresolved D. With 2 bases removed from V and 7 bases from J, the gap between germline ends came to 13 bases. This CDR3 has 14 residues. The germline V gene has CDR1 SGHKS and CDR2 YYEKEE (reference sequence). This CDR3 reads CASSFGYMGQPQHF. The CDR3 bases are TGTGCCAGCAGCTTTGGGTATATGGGACAGCCCCAGCATTTT.

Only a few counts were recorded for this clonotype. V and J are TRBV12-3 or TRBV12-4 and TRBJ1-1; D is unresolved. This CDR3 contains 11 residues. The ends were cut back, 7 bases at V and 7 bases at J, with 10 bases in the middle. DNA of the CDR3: TGTGCCAGCACACGGGCGGATGAAGCTTTCTTT. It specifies CASTRADEAFF.

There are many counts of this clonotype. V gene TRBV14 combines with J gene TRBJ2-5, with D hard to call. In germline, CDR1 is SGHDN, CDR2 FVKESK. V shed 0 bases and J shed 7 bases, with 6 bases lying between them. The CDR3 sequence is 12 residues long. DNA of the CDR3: TGTGCCAGCAGCCAAGAAACGGTGACCCAGTACTTC. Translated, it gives CASSQETVTQYF.

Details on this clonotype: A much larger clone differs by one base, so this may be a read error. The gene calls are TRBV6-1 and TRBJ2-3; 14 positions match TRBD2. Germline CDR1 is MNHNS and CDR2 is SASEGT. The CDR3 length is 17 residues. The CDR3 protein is CVSSETSGGGNTDTQYF. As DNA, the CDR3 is TGTGTCAGCAGTGAGACTAGCGGGGGGGGAAACACAGATACGCAGTATTTT.

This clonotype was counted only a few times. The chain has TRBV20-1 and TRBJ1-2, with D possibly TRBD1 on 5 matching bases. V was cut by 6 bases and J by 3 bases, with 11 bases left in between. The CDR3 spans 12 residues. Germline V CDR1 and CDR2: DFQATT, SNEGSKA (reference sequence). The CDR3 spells CSASGTYYGYTF. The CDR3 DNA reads TGCAGTGCCTCCGGGACCTACTATGGCTACACCTTC.

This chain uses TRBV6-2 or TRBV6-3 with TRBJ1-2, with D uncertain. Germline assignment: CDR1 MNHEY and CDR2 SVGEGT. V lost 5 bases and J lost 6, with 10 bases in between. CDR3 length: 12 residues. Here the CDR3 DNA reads TGTGCCAGCAGTCACGACTTGGATGGCTACACCTTC. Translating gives CASSHDLDGYTF.